This T cell receptor (beta chain) originates from a study of cytomegalovirus exposure and HLA in healthy donors. Across the study: The 100 to 150 validation repertoires matched the roughly 700 first-cohort repertoires in platform, a later analysis reported. Points from the study as a whole: Using the classifier, cytomegalovirus status was reportedly diagnosed with high specificity and sensitivity.

Profiled with immunoSEQ multiplex PCR; TCRdb holds only in-frame clones, not every one. The table lists 150,000 to 160,000 clones, 86% of them singletons. On this clone: Its antigen is not known.

V dropped 6 bases and J dropped 4 bases, with 21 bases sitting between them. Germline V CDR1 and CDR2: LNHDA, SQIVND (reference sequence). The CDR3 covers 17 residues. The material sequenced was PBMCs. The source of this sequence is a man in his late teens or twenties in good health and CMV-seropositive. This chain uses TRBV19 with TRBJ1-4; no reliable D call. The CDR3, as DNA: TGTGCCAGTAGCCCCATACAACGGAGGGAAGATAATGAAAAACTGTTTTTT. It encodes CASSPIQRREDNEKLFF.